This section outlines one TCR beta chain sequence together with its context. Its target is unknown. Reverse transcription of all isolated RNA meant that expressed TCRB transcripts were sequenced. The assay was immunoSEQ multiplex PCR, and TCRdb's table has in-frame clones only and misses some. The sample carries 150,000 to 200,000 clones, around 63% recorded once. The entry originates in a study of beta chain features in type 1 diabetes. Study-wide results and caveats: In every one of the four CD4+ subsets, TCRB CDR3s were moderately but significantly shorter in Type 1 diabetes patients.

In germline, CDR1 is SGHNT, CDR2 YYREEE (reference sequence). The V segment lost 4 bases and the J segment 3 bases; nucleotides outside the gene matches: 8. This CDR3 region has 16 residues. Specimen: naive CD4+ T cells from blood. The TCR originated in a man in his thirties or forties with type 1 diabetes. The V call is TRBV5-4, the J call TRBJ2-4; 9 bases align to TRBD1. CDR3 loop: CASSPGQGNGKNIQYF. DNA of the CDR3: TGTGCCAGCAGCCCCGGACAGGGGAATGGCAAAAACATTCAGTACTTC. The full variable domain, in which reference TRBV5-4 and TRBJ2-4 provide the parts outside the CDR3, is ETGVTQSPTHLIKTRGQQVTLRCSSQSGHNTVSWYQQALGQGPQFIFQYYREEENGRGNFPPRFSGLQFPNYSSELNVNALELDDSALYLCASSPGQGNGKNIQYFGAGTRLSVL.